The T cell receptor (beta chain) described here comes from a study of T cells in Graves' hyperthyroidism and ophthalmopathy. Diagnostic decisions used clinical symptoms, serum thyroxine and TRAb, thyroid ultrasound and orbital computed tomography. PBMCs stemmed from approximately 9.1 ml fresh peripheral blood. The V gene's germline CDR1 is ENHRY and CDR2 SYGVKD. V lost 3 bases and J lost 0, with 5 bases in between. CDR3 length: 13 residues. Template material for amplifying TCR beta CDR3 regions consisted of RNA transcripts. Initially, a first-round RT-PCR of the TCR CDR3 employed the HTBI primer set. TCRdb analysed the multiplex PCR reads with MiXCR anew, one entry per CDR3 protein. This repertoire shows some 200,000 distinct CDR3 sequences, roughly 18% found once; its top ten account for around 52%.

Sequencing used blood. The TCR originated in a man aged 50 to 59 with Graves' hyperthyroidism. V and J are TRBV10-3 and TRBJ2-5; D gene unclear. CDR3 sequence reads: CAISEMYQETQYF. The CDR3 DNA reads as TGTGCCATCAGTGAAATGTACCAAGAGACCCAGTACTTC.